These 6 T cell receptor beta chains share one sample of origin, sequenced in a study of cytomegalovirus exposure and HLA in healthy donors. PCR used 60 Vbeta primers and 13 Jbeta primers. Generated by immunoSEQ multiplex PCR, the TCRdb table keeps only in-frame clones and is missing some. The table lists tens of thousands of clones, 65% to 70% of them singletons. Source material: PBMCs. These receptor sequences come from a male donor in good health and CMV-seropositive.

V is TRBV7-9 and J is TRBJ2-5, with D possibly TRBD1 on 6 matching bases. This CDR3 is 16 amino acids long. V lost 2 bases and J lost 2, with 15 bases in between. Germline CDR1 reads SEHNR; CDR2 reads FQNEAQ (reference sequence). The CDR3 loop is CASSLTGPAFQETQYF. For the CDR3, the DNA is TGTGCCAGCAGCTTAACAGGGCCGGCATTTCAAGAGACCCAGTACTTC.

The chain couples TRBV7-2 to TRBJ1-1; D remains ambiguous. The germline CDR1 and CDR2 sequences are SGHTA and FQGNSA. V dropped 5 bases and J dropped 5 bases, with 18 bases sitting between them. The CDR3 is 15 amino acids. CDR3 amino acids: CASSHLERGGTEAFF. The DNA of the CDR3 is TGTGCCAGCAGCCACCTTGAACGGGGAGGGACTGAAGCTTTCTTT. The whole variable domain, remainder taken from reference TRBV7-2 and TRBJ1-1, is GAGVSQSPSNKVTEKGKDVELRCDPISGHTALYWYRQSLGQGLEFLIYFQGNSAPDKSGLPSDRFSAERTGGSVSTLTIQRTQQEDSAVYLCASSHLERGGTEAFFGQGTRLTVV.

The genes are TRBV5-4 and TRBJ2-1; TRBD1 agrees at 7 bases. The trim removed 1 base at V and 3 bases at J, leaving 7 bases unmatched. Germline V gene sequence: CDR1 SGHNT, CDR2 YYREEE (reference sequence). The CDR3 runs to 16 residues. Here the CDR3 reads CASSLQKGAYYNEQFF. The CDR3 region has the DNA TGTGCCAGCAGCTTGCAGAAGGGGGCTTACTACAATGAGCAGTTCTTC.

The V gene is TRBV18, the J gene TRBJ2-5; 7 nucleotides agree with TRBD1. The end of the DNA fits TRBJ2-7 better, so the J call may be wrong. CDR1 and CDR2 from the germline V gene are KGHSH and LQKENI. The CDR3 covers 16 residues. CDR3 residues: CASSPFGTVTSYEQYF. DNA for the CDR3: TGTGCCAGCTCACCCTTCGGGACAGTTACTTCCTACGAGCAGTACTTC.

CDR3 sequence: CASSELNTEAFF. In DNA, the CDR3 is TGCGCCAGCAGCGAGCTGAACACTGAAGCTTTCTTT. The chain links TRBV5-1 to TRBJ1-1, with D uncertain. Germline V CDR1 and CDR2: SGHRS, YFSETQ. The CDR3 has 12 amino acids. The germline V and J ends were trimmed by 4 bases and 0 bases, with 4 bases remaining between them.

CDR3 in amino acids: CASGGPTGYEQYF. CDR3 bases: TGTGCCAGCGGGGGACCCACAGGGTACGAGCAGTACTTC. This chain links TRBV6-4 with TRBJ2-7; maybe TRBD1 (6 bases). The germline V gene encodes CDR1 MRHNA and CDR2 SNTAGT. The CDR3 consists of 13 residues. Trimming took off 8 bases at V and 4 bases at J, with 15 bases between the two ends.